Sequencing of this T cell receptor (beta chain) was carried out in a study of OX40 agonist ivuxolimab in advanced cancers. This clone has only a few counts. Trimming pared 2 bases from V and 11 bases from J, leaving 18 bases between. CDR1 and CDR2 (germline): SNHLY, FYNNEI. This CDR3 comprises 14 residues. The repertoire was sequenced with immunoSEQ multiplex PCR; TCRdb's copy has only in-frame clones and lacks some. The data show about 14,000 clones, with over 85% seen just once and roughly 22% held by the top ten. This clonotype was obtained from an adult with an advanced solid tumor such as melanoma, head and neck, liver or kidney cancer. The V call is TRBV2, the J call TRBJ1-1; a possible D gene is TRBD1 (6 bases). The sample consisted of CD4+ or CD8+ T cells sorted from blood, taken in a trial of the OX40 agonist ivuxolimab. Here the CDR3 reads CASSESQGSLRAFF. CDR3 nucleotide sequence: TGTGCCAGCAGTGAAAGTCAGGGGTCTCTGCGGGCTTTCTTT.